This is a list of T cell receptor beta chains from one sample in a study of blood T cell repertoires in COVID-19. Measured with immunoSEQ multiplex PCR; TCRdb has only the in-frame clones, and not every one. The sample comprises some 140,000 clones, 65% to 85% of which are singletons, and roughly 17% rests with the top ten. The material sequenced was peripheral blood. These receptors originate from a woman aged 80 or over with acute or convalescent COVID-19. Both conserved end residues are part of each CDR3. Each record gives: V gene, CDR3 protein.

>TRBV6-2/TRBV6-3
CASTPGTGELFF
>TRBV6-6
CASSYGSGVFYF
>TRBV30
CAWTIDTSDSPLHF
>TRBV24-1
CATSDPVPGLAGVNEQFF
>TRBV7-2
CASSFAGTSGTYEQYF
>TRBV7-9
CASSQTGGYGYTF
>TRBV4-3
CASSPGDREELAYGYTF
>TRBV11-2
CASSSKGWGVEKLFF
>TRBV2
CASSELRSYEQYF
>TRBV7-2
CASSFQAGGPGEQYF
>TRBV10-3
CAISEEATNEQFF
>TRBV30
CAWRRGRDTGELFF